This T cell receptor (beta chain) was profiled in a study of human T cells and chemical hapten exposure. Overall study: Alopecia areata, totalis and universalis patients, mostly female, were included.

TCRdb redid the calling of the RACE reads with MiXCR, one entry per CDR3 protein. The sample has just over 350,000 distinct CDR3 sequences, about 6.9% seen once; the top ten hold around 6.1%. Time point noted: patch test 2, 6 weeks after DPC sensitization. Treatment: therapeutic diphenylcyclopropenone sensitization with weekly scalp DPC. The sequencing here drew on whole blood, taken in connection with sensitization to the hapten diphenylcyclopropenone (DPC). The sequence derives from a woman aged 18-30 years with alopecia areata. Some clones in this sample may be carry-over from other donors' samples.

The CDR3, as DNA: TGTGCCACCTCCGACGCAACTAATGAAAAACTGTTTTTT. Its translation is CATSDATNEKLFF. The V and J genes are TRBV15 and TRBJ1-4; no definite D call. V lost 8 bases, J lost 0 bases, and 7 bases lay in between. The CDR3 length is 13 residues. Germline V gene sequence: CDR1 LNHNV, CDR2 YYDKDF (reference sequence).